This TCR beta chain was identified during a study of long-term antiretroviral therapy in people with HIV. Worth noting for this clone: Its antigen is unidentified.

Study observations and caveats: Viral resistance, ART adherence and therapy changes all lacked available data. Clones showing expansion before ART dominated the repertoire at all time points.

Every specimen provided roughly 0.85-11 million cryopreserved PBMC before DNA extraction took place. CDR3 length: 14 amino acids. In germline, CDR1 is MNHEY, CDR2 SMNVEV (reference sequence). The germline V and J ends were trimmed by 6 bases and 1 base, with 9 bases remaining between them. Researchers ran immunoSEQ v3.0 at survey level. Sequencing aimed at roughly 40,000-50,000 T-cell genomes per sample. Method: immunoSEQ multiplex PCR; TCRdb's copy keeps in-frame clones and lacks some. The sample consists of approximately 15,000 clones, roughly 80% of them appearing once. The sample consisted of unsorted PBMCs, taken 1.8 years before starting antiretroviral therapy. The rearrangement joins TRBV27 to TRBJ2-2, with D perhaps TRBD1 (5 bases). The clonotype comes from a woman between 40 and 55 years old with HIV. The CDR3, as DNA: TGTGCCAGCAGATTAGACAGGAACACCGGGGAGCTGTTTTTT. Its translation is CASRLDRNTGELFF.